These 27 T cell receptor beta chains originate from one sample sequenced in a study of cytomegalovirus exposure and HLA in healthy donors. The PCR was carried out with 60 Vbeta primers and 13 Jbeta primers. This table comes from immunoSEQ multiplex PCR, and its TCRdb copy is limited to in-frame clones, with some not included. The sample includes 45,000 or so clones. The sample was PBMCs. The receptors stem from a male donor in good health and CMV-seronegative.

The genes are TRBV4-1 and TRBJ1-3; unclear D gene. The V and J ends lost 4 bases and 2 bases respectively, with 6 bases between them. Germline-derived CDR1 and CDR2 are MGHRA and YSYEKL. CDR3 length: 13 amino acids. CDR3: CASSPSAGNTIYF. CDR3 bases: TGCGCCAGCAGCCCCTCCGCTGGAAACACCATATATTTT.

This sequence joins TRBV7-2 and TRBJ2-7; D gene uncertain. The CDR3 runs 15 residues. Germline V lookup: CDR1 SGHTA, CDR2 FQGNSA. Trimming pared 1 base from V and 0 bases from J, leaving 10 bases between. In DNA form, the CDR3 reads TGTGCCAGCAGCTTAGAAGTGATTAGCTCCTACGAGCAGTACTTC. Encoded protein: CASSLEVISSYEQYF. Together with reference TRBV7-2 and TRBJ2-7, the CDR3 gives the full variable domain: GAGVSQSPSNKVTEKGKDVELRCDPISGHTALYWYRQSLGQGLEFLIYFQGNSAPDKSGLPSDRFSAERTGGSVSTLTIQRTQQEDSAVYLCASSLEVISSYEQYFGPGTRLTVT.

The rearrangement links TRBV9 to TRBJ1-6; D is uncertain. Germline CDR1 and CDR2: SGDLS and YYNGEE. This CDR3 is 14 amino acids long. V lost 4 bases to trimming and J lost 10 bases, with 15 bases between them. CDR3 region: CASSITEGLSPLHF. In DNA form, the CDR3 reads TGTGCCAGCAGCATAACGGAGGGTTTATCACCCCTCCACTTT.

The J gene is TRBJ2-3, the V gene TRBV27; D possibly corresponds to TRBD2 (5 bases). Between the trimmed V and J ends, which lost 10 bases and 2 bases, there was a span of 13 bases. CDR1 MNHEY and CDR2 SMNVEV come from the germline V gene (reference sequence). The CDR3 is made up of 13 amino acids. CDR3 sequence reads: CATGLPFTDTQYF. CDR3 coding DNA: TGTGCCACCGGACTTCCCTTCACAGATACGCAGTATTTT.

To note about this clone: Sequence at one end of the junction differs from germline and may be a read error. V usage is TRBV10-1 and J usage is TRBJ2-2; possibly TRBD2 for D (5 bases). Germline loops: CDR1 WNHNN, CDR2 SYGVQD (reference sequence). This CDR3 comprises 13 residues. This CDR3 is CASSVGGTVELFF. The DNA for the CDR3 is TGCGCCAGCAGTGTTGGAGGAACCGTGGAGCTGTTTTTT.

V is TRBV14 and J is TRBJ2-2; tentatively, D is TRBD1 (6 bases). The CDR3 is made up of 15 amino acids. Germline V gives CDR1 SGHDN, CDR2 FVKESK. Trimming pared 5 bases from V and 5 bases from J, leaving 15 bases between. CDR3 bases: TGTGCCAGCAGCGCCCGGGACATCCGGACCGGGGAGCTGTTTTTT. Encoded protein: CASSARDIRTGELFF.

This chain links TRBV30 with TRBJ2-7; D possibly corresponds to TRBD2 (5 bases). Germline-derived CDR1 and CDR2 are GTSNPN and SVGIG (reference sequence). Trimming pared 3 bases from V and 7 bases from J, leaving 16 bases between. The CDR3 extends over 13 amino acids. CDR3: CAWRGRSSGEQYF. CDR3 in DNA: TGTGCCTGGAGGGGCAGGTCTTCGGGGGAGCAGTACTTC.

The V gene is TRBV30, the J gene TRBJ1-4; D ambiguous. V lost 0 bases, J lost 8 bases, and 13 bases lay in between. Germline CDR1 is GTSNPN and CDR2 is SVGIG (reference sequence). The CDR3 is 14 amino acids. CDR3: CAWSVGQVREKLFF. The DNA of the CDR3 is TGTGCCTGGAGTGTCGGTCAGGTCCGGGAAAAACTGTTTTTT.

This chain uses TRBV2 with TRBJ2-7; TRBD1 agrees at 9 bases. CDR3 length: 14 amino acids. The V gene's germline CDR1 is SNHLY and CDR2 FYNNEI. Trimming removed 4 bases from V and 5 bases from J; junction bases left unmatched: 6. The CDR3 loop is CASSVRTGVDEQYF. The CDR3 nucleotides read TGTGCCAGCAGTGTTAGGACAGGGGTTGACGAGCAGTACTTC.

The rearrangement links TRBV6-5 to TRBJ2-7; no reliable D call. This CDR3 is 11 amino acids long. The V gene lost 2 bases and the J gene lost 7 bases, with 6 bases spanning the gap. CDR1 and CDR2 from the germline V gene are MNHEY and SVGAGI. CDR3 residues: CASSYSREQYF. For the CDR3, the DNA is TGTGCCAGCAGTTACAGCAGGGAGCAGTACTTC.

The CDR3 sequence: CASSSTGFYGYTF. In nucleotides, the CDR3 is TGTGCCAGCAGCTCGACAGGTTTCTATGGCTACACCTTC. The chain has TRBV5-6 and TRBJ1-2, with D possibly being TRBD1 (6 bases). CDR1 and CDR2 (germline): SGHDT, YYEEEE. V lost 3 bases and J lost 4, with 10 bases in between. There are 13 residues in the CDR3.

The chain employs TRBV6-6 and TRBJ2-7, with a weak D call TRBD1 (6 bases). V lost 5 bases to trimming and J lost 2 bases, with 13 bases between them. The germline gives CDR1 MNHNY, CDR2 SVGAGI (reference sequence). CDR3 size: 14 residues. CDR3 in amino acids: CASSQTDRAYEQYF. The CDR3 nucleotides are TGTGCCAGCAGTCAAACGGACAGAGCCTACGAGCAGTACTTC.

Here the CDR3 DNA reads TGTGCCAGCTCACCTGCAACAGGGGCCTATGGCTACACCTTC. It codes for CASSPATGAYGYTF. The chain uses TRBV18 and TRBJ1-2, with 7 nucleotides matching TRBD1. The V gene's germline CDR1 is KGHSH and CDR2 LQKENI. V lost 3 bases, J lost 4 bases, and 5 bases stayed unmatched. The CDR3 covers 14 residues.

V and J are TRBV4-1 and TRBJ2-5; tentatively, D is TRBD2 (5 bases). The DNA end is more similar to TRBJ2-7, so the J call may be wrong. The CDR3 spans 14 residues. Germline CDR1 reads MGHRA; CDR2 reads YSYEKL. Here the CDR3 reads CASSQGTGTYEQYF. The CDR3 DNA reads TGCGCCAGCAGCCAAGGGACTGGTACCTACGAGCAGTACTTC.

This sequence joins TRBV13 and TRBJ2-1; D is possibly TRBD2 (6 bases). The CDR3 is 16 residues long. Germline CDR1 PRHDT, CDR2 FYEKMQ (reference sequence). V was trimmed by 3 bases and J by 4 bases, leaving 16 bases between them. CDR3: CASSLGRGRFYNEQFF. CDR3 sequence (DNA): TGTGCCAGCAGCTTGGGGCGGGGCAGGTTTTACAATGAGCAGTTCTTC.

V gene TRBV10-2 combines with J gene TRBJ1-1; TRBD1 matches 8 bases. The germline CDR1 and CDR2 sequences are WSHSY and SAAADI. This CDR3 spans 12 amino acids. J lost 8 bases, V lost 4 bases, and 3 bases had no gene match. The CDR3 DNA sequence: TGCGCCAGCAGTGGCGGGACAGGAGAAGCTTTCTTT. It yields the protein CASSGGTGEAFF.

V usage is TRBV5-4 and J usage is TRBJ1-6; D unclear. Germline-derived CDR1 and CDR2 are SGHNT and YYREEE (reference sequence). V dropped 4 bases and J dropped 0 bases, with 8 bases sitting between them. The CDR3 totals 15 residues. The CDR3 protein is CASSIQVSYNSPLHF. DNA for the CDR3: TGTGCCAGCAGCATTCAGGTCTCCTATAATTCACCCCTCCACTTT.

V is TRBV6-4 and J is TRBJ1-1; D remains unclear. V lost 2 bases and J lost 0, with 4 bases in between. This CDR3 is built from 13 residues. Germline V lookup: CDR1 MRHNA, CDR2 SNTAGT. CDR3 sequence: CASSDQMNTEAFF. CDR3 nucleotides: TGTGCCAGCAGTGACCAGATGAACACTGAAGCTTTCTTT.

CDR3 in amino acids: CASSLTSGGASYNEQFF. As DNA, the CDR3 is TGTGCCAGCAGCCTTACTAGCGGGGGGGCCTCCTACAATGAGCAGTTCTTC. This sequence joins TRBV7-2 and TRBJ2-1; 13 bases are a match to TRBD2. The junction had 4 bases not matched to a gene; V was cut back by 5 bases and J by 0 bases. The CDR3 consists of 17 residues. CDR1 is SGHTA, CDR2 FQGNSA, per germline. Using reference TRBV7-2 and TRBJ2-1 for the parts outside the CDR3, the full variable domain is GAGVSQSPSNKVTEKGKDVELRCDPISGHTALYWYRQSLGQGLEFLIYFQGNSAPDKSGLPSDRFSAERTGGSVSTLTIQRTQQEDSAVYLCASSLTSGGASYNEQFFGPGTRLTVL.

V and J are TRBV18 and TRBJ2-7, with TRBD2 matching 10 bases. The CDR3 totals 20 residues. From germline, CDR1 is KGHSH and CDR2 LQKENI. With V trimmed by 2 bases and J by 0 bases, 16 bases remained unmatched. Here the CDR3 DNA reads TGTGCCAGCTCACCAATTCCCCTACTAGCGGGGACCAAAAGCTCCTACGAGCAGTACTTC. Translation gives CASSPIPLLAGTKSSYEQYF.

The gene calls are TRBV9 and TRBJ2-7, with D tentatively TRBD1 (5 bases). V lost 4 bases and J lost 0, with 11 bases in between. The CDR3 runs 14 residues. Per germline, CDR1 SGDLS and CDR2 YYNGEE. The CDR3 DNA sequence: TGTGCCAGCAGCTCTACAGGTAGCTCCTACGAGCAGTACTTC. This sequence encodes CASSSTGSSYEQYF. Full variable domain (missing parts from reference TRBV9 and TRBJ2-7): DSGVTQTPKHLITATGQRVTLRCSPRSGDLSVYWYQQSLDQGLQFLIQYYNGEERAKGNILERFSAQQFPDLHSELNLSSLELGDSALYFCASSSTGSSYEQYFGPGTRLTVT.

The chain uses TRBV7-9 and TRBJ1-6; D may be TRBD1 (6 bases). CDR1 SEHNR and CDR2 FQNEAQ come from the germline V gene (reference sequence). The ends were cut back, 7 bases at V and 7 bases at J, with 17 bases in the middle. The CDR3 runs to 15 residues. The CDR3 sequence is CASTVTPGANSPLHF. DNA of the CDR3: TGTGCCAGCACCGTCACTCCAGGGGCCAATTCACCCCTCCACTTT. Filled out from reference TRBV7-9 and TRBJ1-6, the complete variable domain reads DTGVSQNPRHKITKRGQNVTFRCDPISEHNRLYWYRQTLGQGPEFLTYFQNEAQLEKSRLLSDRFSAERPKGSFSTLEIQRTEQGDSAMYLCASTVTPGANSPLHFGNGTRLTVT.

This chain connects TRBV27 to TRBJ1-4; TRBD1 might be the D (5 bases). Per germline, CDR1 MNHEY and CDR2 SMNVEV (reference sequence). Trimming took off 4 bases at V and 10 bases at J, with 16 bases between the two ends. The CDR3 is 14 amino acids. CDR3 nucleotide sequence: TGTGCCAGCAGTTCGATCAGTGCAGGGCGAAAACTGTTTTTT. It specifies CASSSISAGRKLFF.

The rearrangement joins TRBV19 to TRBJ1-2, with D unresolved. The germline V gene has CDR1 LNHDA and CDR2 SQIVND (reference sequence). The CDR3 spans 13 residues. The V and J ends lost 3 bases and 2 bases respectively, with 7 bases between them. Here the CDR3 reads CASSISENYGYTF. The CDR3 DNA reads as TGTGCCAGTAGTATTAGTGAAAACTATGGCTACACCTTC.

This chain connects TRBV30 to TRBJ2-4, with 8 bases identical to TRBD2. Losses at the gene ends were 0 bases for V and 0 bases for J; bases not matched to a gene: 1. Per germline, CDR1 GTSNPN and CDR2 SVGIG (reference sequence). This CDR3 spans 15 amino acids. The CDR3 protein is CAWSVAGVAKNIQYF. The CDR3 DNA is TGTGCCTGGAGTGTAGCGGGGGTAGCCAAAAACATTCAGTACTTC.

The chain uses TRBV5-1 and TRBJ1-4, with TRBD1 as a possible D gene (5 bases). From germline, CDR1 is SGHRS and CDR2 YFSETQ. V dropped 5 bases and J dropped 5 bases, with 16 bases sitting between them. This CDR3 has 15 residues. Written as DNA, the CDR3 is TGCGCCAGCAGGCCACCGGGACTACTAAATGAAAAACTGTTTTTT. This gives the protein CASRPPGLLNEKLFF.

The chain has TRBV5-4 and TRBJ1-4; the match to TRBD1 covers 8 bases. Per the germline V gene, CDR1 is SGHNT and CDR2 is YYREEE (reference sequence). V shed 0 bases, J shed 7 bases, and the junction held 5 bases outside the gene matches. The CDR3 loop spans 15 amino acids. The CDR3 DNA reads as TGTGCCAGCAGCTTGGCGACGGACAGGGCTGAAAAACTGTTTTTT. Protein: CASSLATDRAEKLFF.